This TCR beta chain was observed in a study of blood T cell repertoires in COVID-19. Study in general: The United States, Italy and Spain provided the acute and convalescent COVID-19 samples. T cells, B-cell-depleted T cells, or PBMCs provided the cDNA or gDNA that served as material.

Authors' analysis steps: Nucleated cell counts were estimated from reference gene primer amplification. The table came from immunoSEQ multiplex PCR; TCRdb's copy has only in-frame clones and leaves some out. V and J calls and clone size are those listed in that table; D and trimming were worked out from the DNA. The data contain around 250,000 clones, roughly 88% of them singletons. V gave up 6 bases and J gave up 0 bases, with 8 bases separating them. CDR1 and CDR2 from the germline V gene are SNHLY and FYNNEI. CDR3 length equals 13 residues. This sequence joins TRBV2 and TRBJ1-2; D not certain. This TCR came from a man aged 80 or over with acute or convalescent COVID-19. The sample comprised peripheral blood. CDR3 residues: CASRVAANYGYTF. The DNA for the CDR3 is TGTGCCAGCAGGGTGGCAGCTAACTATGGCTACACCTTC.